The rows below give T cell receptor beta chains drawn from one sample of a study of regulatory T cells in long-lasting Graves disease. TCRdb used MiXCR to reprocess the multiplex PCR reads, holding one entry per CDR3 protein. This sample has 500,000 to 700,000 distinct CDR3 sequences; about 30% occur once, and the top ten carry roughly 46%. This specimen consisted of peripheral blood mononuclear cells (PBMCs), obtained when the disease was refractory, from a patient treated with antithyroid drugs. The source is a female donor with Graves disease. Each CDR3 is given with its conserved first and last residue. The D gene is left open where the match is weak. The size of a clone is reported for some rows only, either as once, few or many, or as a class for expanded clones.

d_call: -; j_call: TRBJ1-1; clone_size: few; v_call: TRBV6-4; cdr3_nt: TGTGCCAGCAGTTACTCCGGGGGAATTGGGAACACTGAAGCTTTCTTT; cdr3_aa: CASSYSGGIGNTEAFF
d_call: -; j_call: TRBJ2-7; clone_size: few; v_call: TRBV28; cdr3_nt: TGTGCCAGCAGTTTATCGCCAATCGCTACAGGGATTAATCCCTACGAGCAGTACTTC; cdr3_aa: CASSLSPIATGINPYEQYF
d_call: TRBD2; j_call: TRBJ2-2; clone_size: -; v_call: TRBV6-1; cdr3_nt: TGTGCCAGCAGCCGCGTCCTAGCGGCTACGAACACCGGGGAGCTGTTTTTT; cdr3_aa: CASSRVLAATNTGELFF
d_call: -; j_call: TRBJ1-1; clone_size: few; v_call: TRBV7-2; cdr3_nt: TGTGCCAGCAGCCCCTACGGGACAACGAACACTGAAGCTTTCTTT; cdr3_aa: CASSPYGTTNTEAFF
d_call: -; j_call: TRBJ1-2; clone_size: few; v_call: TRBV15; cdr3_nt: TGTGCCACCAGCAGAGTTTCGGGACTCCGCAACTATGGCTACACCTTC; cdr3_aa: CATSRVSGLRNYGYTF
d_call: TRBD1; j_call: TRBJ1-5; clone_size: -; v_call: TRBV12-3/TRBV12-4; cdr3_nt: TGTGCCAGCAGTCTGCTGGGACAGGGTGATCAGCCCCAGCATTTT; cdr3_aa: CASSLLGQGDQPQHF
d_call: -; j_call: TRBJ1-4; clone_size: few; v_call: TRBV19; cdr3_nt: TGTGCCAGTAGTATATCCGGGGGAGCAACTAATGAAAAACTGTTTTTT; cdr3_aa: CASSISGGATNEKLFF
d_call: -; j_call: TRBJ1-1; clone_size: -; v_call: TRBV5-1; cdr3_nt: TGCGCCAGCAGCTCTCAGACACCCTCCGGTGAAGCTTTCTTT; cdr3_aa: CASSSQTPSGEAFF
d_call: -; j_call: TRBJ2-2; clone_size: few; v_call: TRBV7-2; cdr3_nt: TGTGCCAGCAGCCCGGATAGGAGCAACACCGGGGAGCTGTTTTTT; cdr3_aa: CASSPDRSNTGELFF
d_call: -; j_call: TRBJ2-4; clone_size: many; v_call: TRBV2; cdr3_nt: TGTGCCAGCAGGGGTACCAAAAACATTCAGTACTTC; cdr3_aa: CASRGTKNIQYF
d_call: -; j_call: TRBJ2-3; clone_size: -; v_call: TRBV6-5; cdr3_nt: TGTGCCAGCAGTTACTCGAGTTCGGTAGATACGCAGTATTTT; cdr3_aa: CASSYSSSVDTQYF
d_call: -; j_call: TRBJ2-5; clone_size: many; v_call: TRBV7-2; cdr3_nt: TGTGCCAGCAGCTTACGCAGCCAAGAGACCCAGTACTTC; cdr3_aa: CASSLRSQETQYF
d_call: TRBD1; j_call: TRBJ2-7; clone_size: few; v_call: TRBV20-1; cdr3_nt: TGCAGTGCTAGAGTGACAGGGTCCCACGAGCAGTACTTC; cdr3_aa: CSARVTGSHEQYF
d_call: TRBD2; j_call: TRBJ2-1; clone_size: -; v_call: TRBV2; cdr3_nt: TGTGCCAGCAGTGAAACTTCTTCCCCTCTAGCGGCGATTGAGGATGAGCAGTTCTTC; cdr3_aa: CASSETSSPLAAIEDEQFF
d_call: -; j_call: TRBJ2-7; clone_size: -; v_call: TRBV27; cdr3_nt: TGTGCCAGCAGTTTATTCGCTAGTCCGCCCTACGAGCAGTACTTC; cdr3_aa: CASSLFASPPYEQYF
d_call: -; j_call: TRBJ2-1; clone_size: -; v_call: TRBV19; cdr3_nt: TGTGCCAGTAGTATCCACAATGAGCAGTTCTTC; cdr3_aa: CASSIHNEQFF
d_call: -; j_call: TRBJ1-1; clone_size: -; v_call: TRBV5-1; cdr3_nt: TGCGCCAGCAGCTTGTTGGGGGATTCGGGAGAAGCTTTCTTT; cdr3_aa: CASSLLGDSGEAFF
d_call: -; j_call: TRBJ2-7; clone_size: -; v_call: TRBV20-1; cdr3_nt: TGCAGTGCTAGTGGTCCTCTGGCGGAAGAGCAGTACTTC; cdr3_aa: CSASGPLAEEQYF
d_call: TRBD2; j_call: TRBJ2-5; clone_size: many; v_call: TRBV20-1; cdr3_nt: TGCAGTGCCCCGACTAGCGGGAGGAAGTCAGAGACCCAGTACTTC; cdr3_aa: CSAPTSGRKSETQYF
d_call: -; j_call: TRBJ1-1; clone_size: few; v_call: TRBV12-3/TRBV12-4; cdr3_nt: TGTGCCAGCACGCGGCGGCCGAACACTGAAGCTTTCTTT; cdr3_aa: CASTRRPNTEAFF
d_call: -; j_call: TRBJ1-1; clone_size: few; v_call: TRBV20-1; cdr3_nt: TGCAGTGCTAGAGCCCGGACGAGCCTTTTTGAAGCTTTCTTT; cdr3_aa: CSARARTSLFEAFF
d_call: -; j_call: TRBJ2-1; clone_size: few; v_call: TRBV6-1; cdr3_nt: TGTGCCAGCAGTGGTGTCAATGAGCAGTTCTTC; cdr3_aa: CASSGVNEQFF
d_call: TRBD1; j_call: TRBJ1-1; clone_size: many; v_call: TRBV2; cdr3_nt: TGTGCCAGCAGGGGGGACAGGGGTGGGCACACTGAAGCTTTCTTT; cdr3_aa: CASRGDRGGHTEAFF
d_call: -; j_call: TRBJ2-7; clone_size: -; v_call: TRBV12-3/TRBV12-4; cdr3_nt: TGTGCCAGCAGGTGGGAAGGGTACGAGCAGTACTTC; cdr3_aa: CASRWEGYEQYF
d_call: -; j_call: TRBJ2-7; clone_size: -; v_call: TRBV12-3/TRBV12-4; cdr3_nt: TGTGCCAGCAGTCCCCTCTACTACGAGCAGTACTTC; cdr3_aa: CASSPLYYEQYF
d_call: -; j_call: TRBJ1-1; clone_size: few; v_call: TRBV2; cdr3_nt: TGTGCCAGCACCGGATTCAGGAATTATGAAGCTTTCTTT; cdr3_aa: CASTGFRNYEAFF
d_call: -; j_call: TRBJ1-1; clone_size: -; v_call: TRBV3-1; cdr3_nt: TGTGCCAGCAGCCAAGAGTTGGGGCAGGGGAAAGCTTTCTTT; cdr3_aa: CASSQELGQGKAFF
d_call: -; j_call: TRBJ1-5; clone_size: -; v_call: TRBV15; cdr3_nt: TGTGCCACCAGCTGGGAGCAGGTTAGCAATCAGCCCCAGCATTTT; cdr3_aa: CATSWEQVSNQPQHF
d_call: -; j_call: TRBJ1-2; clone_size: -; v_call: TRBV7-8; cdr3_nt: TGTGCCAGCAGCCCAATCGCAGTCTACTCCCTGGAGGGCTACACCTTC; cdr3_aa: CASSPIAVYSLEGYTF
d_call: -; j_call: TRBJ2-5; clone_size: -; v_call: TRBV5-1; cdr3_nt: TGCGCCAGCAGCTTGGACAGGACTTACCCGAAAGAGACCCAGTACTTC; cdr3_aa: CASSLDRTYPKETQYF
d_call: TRBD1; j_call: TRBJ1-4; clone_size: few; v_call: TRBV20-1; cdr3_nt: TGCAGTGCTTCTCCGGACAGGGGGCTCACTAATGAAAAACTGTTTTTT; cdr3_aa: CSASPDRGLTNEKLFF
d_call: TRBD2; j_call: TRBJ2-1; clone_size: -; v_call: TRBV25-1; cdr3_nt: TGTGCCAGCAGTGAAAGGTCTAGCGGGGTTCTAAACAATGAGCAGTTCTTC; cdr3_aa: CASSERSSGVLNNEQFF
d_call: -; j_call: TRBJ2-7; clone_size: few; v_call: TRBV20-1; cdr3_nt: TGCAGTGCTAGAGGAGTGGAGGCTGCAACCCCTCATAGCGAGCAGTACTTC; cdr3_aa: CSARGVEAATPHSEQYF
d_call: -; j_call: TRBJ2-7; clone_size: -; v_call: TRBV3-1; cdr3_nt: TGTGCCAGCAGCCCCCGGGGAAGCGAGCAGTACTTC; cdr3_aa: CASSPRGSEQYF
d_call: -; j_call: TRBJ2-2; clone_size: many; v_call: TRBV11-2; cdr3_nt: TGTGCCAGCAGTTTGAGGACGGCGAACACCGGGGAGCTGTTTTTT; cdr3_aa: CASSLRTANTGELFF
d_call: -; j_call: TRBJ2-7; clone_size: few; v_call: TRBV18; cdr3_nt: TGTGCCAGCTCACCTCGGATACGCGACGAGCAGTACTTC; cdr3_aa: CASSPRIRDEQYF
d_call: TRBD1; j_call: TRBJ1-2; clone_size: -; v_call: TRBV11-2; cdr3_nt: TGTGCCAGCAGCTTAGGAAGGACAGGGGCCTATGGCTACACCTTC; cdr3_aa: CASSLGRTGAYGYTF
d_call: TRBD2; j_call: TRBJ2-5; clone_size: many; v_call: TRBV27; cdr3_nt: TGTGCCAGCAAAGCGGGGGGCAGCGCAGAGACCCAGTACTTC; cdr3_aa: CASKAGGSAETQYF
d_call: TRBD1; j_call: TRBJ1-1; clone_size: -; v_call: TRBV11-2; cdr3_nt: TGTGCCAGCAGCTTAGTTAGGAACAGGGGTGGCGCTGAAGCTTTCTTT; cdr3_aa: CASSLVRNRGGAEAFF
d_call: -; j_call: TRBJ1-2; clone_size: -; v_call: TRBV6-1; cdr3_nt: TGTGCCAGCTTCAGCCGCACTAACTATGGCTACACCTTC; cdr3_aa: CASFSRTNYGYTF
d_call: -; j_call: TRBJ2-5; clone_size: few; v_call: TRBV29-1; cdr3_nt: TGCAGCGCCCACCAAGAGACCCAGTACTTC; cdr3_aa: CSAHQETQYF
d_call: TRBD2; j_call: TRBJ2-5; clone_size: -; v_call: TRBV29-1; cdr3_nt: TGCTGCGTTGATGGGACTAGCGGAAGTACGTACCAAGAGACCCAGTACTTC; cdr3_aa: CCVDGTSGSTYQETQYF
d_call: TRBD2; j_call: TRBJ2-1; clone_size: once; v_call: TRBV29-1; cdr3_nt: TGCAGCGTTGAAGATGTTAGCGGGAGTTCGAACAGCAATGAGCAGTTCTTC; cdr3_aa: CSVEDVSGSSNSNEQFF
d_call: -; j_call: TRBJ1-5; clone_size: few; v_call: TRBV20-1; cdr3_nt: TGCAGTGCTAGTTGGGTTCCGGATTATAGCAATCAGCCCCAGCATTTT; cdr3_aa: CSASWVPDYSNQPQHF